The 17 T cell receptor beta chains presented below share a single source sample, sequenced in a study of read filtering for tumor transcriptome and immune sequencing (dated by TCRdb to about 2020). TCRdb lists the instrument as Illumina HiSeq 4000. Starting from roughly 440 ng RNA, TCR libraries were constructed with the Immunoverse kit using molecular barcoded adaptors that cover the alpha/delta and beta/gamma chains. TCRdb trimmed the raw reads at Q25, called clones with MiXCR and kept productive beta chains. CDR3 protein sequences are deduplicated, and each keeps its most common genes and DNA. Present in this sample are fewer than 35,000 distinct CDR3 sequences, roughly 20% of which were seen just once. The ten largest make up around 16% of the sample. The sample consisted of a population of CD138-negative cells sorted from bone marrow. The cell subset or site label here, explained by the study, means: bone marrow mononuclear cells depleted of CD138+ plasma/myeloma cells by negative magnetic selection. Receptors were obtained from a donor at least 40 years old with multiple myeloma.

This clonotype has at least ten counts. The rearrangement links TRBV29-1 to TRBJ2-3; D unclear. CDR3 length: 13 amino acids. Germline V gene sequence: CDR1 SQVTM, CDR2 ANQGSEA. V was shortened by 4 bases and J by 6 bases, with 14 bases between the two germline ends. The chain's CDR3 is CSVVIYSPDTQYF. In DNA, the CDR3 is TGCAGCGTTGTTATTTACTCCCCGGATACGCAGTATTTT.

This clonotype was observed many times. This chain uses TRBV9 with TRBJ2-3; D is unresolved. Germline CDR1 reads SGDLS; CDR2 reads YYNGEE. The CDR3 loop spans 14 amino acids. Trimming cost V 9 bases and J 1 base, with 15 bases left between them. The CDR3 DNA reads TGTGCCACCTCCCTGGGGTTGGGCACAGATACGCAGTATTTT. It codes for CATSLGLGTDTQYF.

As concerns this clonotype: Because the CDR3 is missing its conserved closing phenylalanine or tryptophan, this is likely a read error. This rearrangement joins TRBV5-1 to TRBJ2-1; 8 bases agree with TRBD2. V lost 2 bases, J lost 4 bases, and 2 bases stayed unmatched. Germline V gene data show CDR1 as SGHRS and CDR2 as YFSETQ. This CDR3 is 14 amino acids long. The CDR3 sequence: CASSFTSGYNEQFL. CDR3 nucleotide sequence: TGCGCCAGCAGCTTTACTAGCGGTTACAATGAGCAGTTCCTC.

This clonotype showed up many times. The chain combines TRBV24-1 with TRBJ2-1; 14 bases are a match to TRBD2. Germline V gene lookup returns CDR1 KGHDR and CDR2 SFDVKD. J gave up 5 bases and V 4 bases, and 3 bases lay outside the gene matches. The CDR3 runs to 16 residues. The CDR3 DNA reads TGTGCCACCAGTGAGCGGGGACTAGCGGGAGACAATGAGCAGTTCTTC. Encoded protein: CATSERGLAGDNEQFF.

This clonotype was seen at least ten times. The chain is built from TRBV4-1 and TRBJ1-5; 7 bases fit TRBD1. Germline V gene lookup returns CDR1 MGHRA and CDR2 YSYEKL. Germline trimming cut 4 bases from V and 0 bases from J; bases unmatched to any gene: 9. CDR3 length: 17 amino acids. The DNA of the CDR3 is TGCGCCAGCAGCCCGACCCGGGACAGTAATAGCAATCAGCCCCAGCATTTT. Residues: CASSPTRDSNSNQPQHF.

This clonotype was picked up many times. This chain uses TRBV3-1 with TRBJ2-2; TRBD2 matches 8 bases. Germline V gene sequence: CDR1 LGHDT, CDR2 YNNKEL (reference sequence). V shed 8 bases and J 3 bases; nucleotides not matched to a gene: 20. This CDR3 spans 19 amino acids. Written as DNA, the CDR3 is TGTGCCAGCTGGGGGGGACTAGGACTGCCCCCTTTTTACACCGGGGAGCTGTTTTTT. Amino acid sequence: CASWGGLGLPPFYTGELFF. Full variable domain (remainder filled in from reference TRBV3-1 and TRBJ2-2): DTAVSQTPKYLVTQMGNDKSIKCEQNLGHDTMYWYKQDSKKFLKIMFSYNNKELIINETVPNRFSPKSPDKAHLNLHINSLELGDSAVYFCASWGGLGLPPFYTGELFFGEGSRLTVL.

This clonotype has a handful of counts. A much larger clone lies one base from this, so it may be a read error. The rearrangement uses TRBV6-1 and TRBJ2-3; D ambiguous. Germline V gene sequence: CDR1 MNHNS, CDR2 SASEGT. The CDR3 is made up of 13 amino acids. This chain's CDR3 is CASSEAHTDTQCF. CDR3 in DNA: TGTGCCAGCAGTGAAGCCCACACAGATACGCAGTGTTTT.

This clonotype was seen at least ten times. This chain connects TRBV10-3 to TRBJ2-2; the match to TRBD1 covers 7 bases. CDR3 length: 15 amino acids. V lost 7 bases and J lost 2; bases outside the gene matches: 7. Germline V gene data show CDR1 as ENHRY and CDR2 as SYGVKD. The CDR3, as DNA: TGTGCCATCAAGCCCGGGACAGACAACACCGGGGAGCTGTTTTTT. This codes for CAIKPGTDNTGELFF.

In regard to this clonotype: Compared with germline, one end of the junction differs, possibly owing to a read error. V gene TRBV12-3 or TRBV12-4 combines with J gene TRBJ2-1, with D uncertain. The CDR3 length is 14 residues. The chain's CDR3 is CASVHGVDGNEQLF. CDR3 nucleotides: TGTGCCAGCGTGCACGGTGTGGACGGCAATGAGCAGCTCTTC.

This clonotype was counted a few times. CDR3 residues: CASSQTLAGSTDTQYF. The CDR3 bases are TGTGCCAGCAGTCAGACACTAGCGGGGAGCACAGATACGCAGTATTTT. The chain has TRBV6-6 and TRBJ2-3; 10 bases agree with TRBD2. V shed 5 bases and J 0 bases; nucleotides not matched to a gene: 5. The CDR3 runs 16 residues. Germline V gene lookup returns CDR1 MNHNY and CDR2 SVGAGI (reference sequence).

At least ten counts were recorded for this clonotype. Here the CDR3 DNA reads TGTGCCAGCAGTACAATCCGGGGCTCCTACAATGAGCAGTTCTTC. Its protein product is CASSTIRGSYNEQFF. The chain combines TRBV6-6 with TRBJ2-1; tentatively, D is TRBD2 (5 bases). This CDR3 comprises 15 residues. Trimming took 5 bases from V and 0 from J, leaving 11 bases between them. Germline V gives CDR1 MNHNY, CDR2 SVGAGI (reference sequence).

In its sample, this clonotype was seen many times. This chain joins TRBV27 and TRBJ2-5; D possibly corresponds to TRBD2 (7 bases). Germline CDR1 and CDR2: MNHEY and SMNVEV (reference sequence). CDR3 length equals 15 residues. Trimming cost V 6 bases and J 5 bases, with 19 bases left between them. This chain's CDR3 is CASRGRGGVGETQYF. The CDR3 DNA reads TGTGCCAGCAGGGGGAGGGGGGGAGTCGGCGAGACCCAGTACTTC.

This clonotype is labeled as medium-sized (0.01 to 0.1%). This chain connects TRBV14 to TRBJ2-1; unclear D gene. In germline, CDR1 is SGHDN, CDR2 FVKESK. Trimming took off 0 bases at V and 1 base at J, with 10 bases between the two ends. The CDR3 sequence is 16 residues long. CDR3 coding DNA: TGTGCCAGCAGCCAAGATTGGAGTAAGTCCTACAATGAGCAGTTCTTC. Protein: CASSQDWSKSYNEQFF.

This clonotype has just a few counts. The chain employs TRBV7-2 and TRBJ2-5, with no clear D. This CDR3 has 14 amino acids. Germline V gene data show CDR1 as SGHTA and CDR2 as FQGNSA. The germline V and J ends were trimmed by 3 bases and 2 bases, with 10 bases remaining between them. For the CDR3, the DNA is TGTGCCAGCAGCTTTGAGCAGATACAAGAGACCCAGTACTTC. Encoded protein: CASSFEQIQETQYF. Filled out from reference TRBV7-2 and TRBJ2-5, the complete variable domain reads GAGVSQSPSNKVTEKGKDVELRCDPISGHTALYWYRQSLGQGLEFLIYFQGNSAPDKSGLPSDRFSAERTGGSVSTLTIQRTQQEDSAVYLCASSFEQIQETQYFGPGTRLLVL.

Ten or more counts support this clonotype. The CDR3 DNA sequence: TGCAGCGTTTCTACAGGGGGTGGCGAGCAGTACTTC. Amino acid sequence: CSVSTGGGEQYF. The chain combines TRBV29-1 with TRBJ2-7; 8 bases align to TRBD1. Germline-derived CDR1 and CDR2 are SQVTM and ANQGSEA. V was pared by 5 bases and J by 6 bases, with 6 bases of the junction left unmatched. The CDR3 contains 12 residues.

Details on this clonotype: An end of the junction does not agree with germline; a read error may underlie this. The chain recombines TRBV19 with TRBJ1-1, with D perhaps TRBD1 (6 bases). Per the germline V gene, CDR1 is LNHDA and CDR2 is SQIVND (reference sequence). The CDR3 loop spans 14 amino acids. Written as DNA, the CDR3 is TGTGCCAGTAGTGCCGGGGGGCTGAGAACTGAAGCTTCCTTT. Translation gives CASSAGGLRTEASF.

This clonotype was seen at least ten times. V gene TRBV28 combines with J gene TRBJ2-6; D unresolved. The CDR3 is 14 amino acids. The ends were cut back, 2 bases at V and 2 bases at J, with 4 bases in the middle. Germline V CDR1 and CDR2: MDHEN, SYDVKM. The CDR3 sequence is CASSLGPGANVLTF. In nucleotides, the CDR3 is TGTGCCAGCAGTTTAGGTCCTGGGGCCAACGTCCTGACTTTC.